This T cell receptor (beta chain) was identified during a study of blood T cell repertoires in COVID-19. Study at large: COVID-19 samples from acute and convalescent phases originated in the United States, Italy and Spain.

The CDR3 contains 15 residues. Germline V CDR1 and CDR2: SGHNT, YYREEE (reference sequence). V was clipped by 5 bases and J by 5 bases; unmatched bases: 11. Only in-frame clones appear in the TCRdb table, and some are missing; sequencing was by immunoSEQ multiplex PCR. The table has roughly 90,000 clones, around 86% seen once. This clone came up once. Sequencing was performed on peripheral blood. The chain has TRBV5-4 and TRBJ2-3; 7 nucleotides agree with TRBD1. This TCR was sampled from a human donor in a cohort sampled during active COVID-19. The CDR3 sequence is CASSWDSRFVDTQYF. The CDR3 coding sequence is TGTGCCAGCAGTTGGGACAGCCGCTTCGTAGATACGCAGTATTTT.